This T cell receptor beta chain was retrieved from a study of T cell repertoires in cytomegalovirus infection. Study in general: The authors relied on CMV epitopes, both recently identified HLA-C-restricted and well-studied HLA-B-restricted. Both CMV infection and a matching HLA type were indicated by public TCR beta signatures. Whole-study findings and limits: Ex vivo, HLA-C-restricted CMV-specific TCR beta clonotypes prevailed over the rest of the response. Cumulated frequencies of public TCR beta families served to identify carriers of CMV plus the relevant HLA.

Via MiXCR, TCRdb re-called the reads, giving one row per CDR3 protein. The profile covers approximately 910,000 distinct CDR3 sequences, with approximately 31% appearing a single time and roughly 13% taken by the ten largest. Note on this clonotype: The target antigen is unknown.

The V end lost 5 bases, the J end lost 6 bases, and 10 bases lay between the germline ends. The CDR3 has 12 residues. Germline V gene lookup returns CDR1 SGHNT and CDR2 YENEEA. This receptor was identified in a human donor in good health (CMV status not recorded). Some clones in this sample may be carry-over from other donors' samples. This sequence joins TRBV11-3 and TRBJ2-5; D not resolved. The input for sequencing was cultured CD8+ T cells from PBMCs, taken from culture after CMV antigen stimulation. The CDR3 reads CASSQMEQTQYF. The DNA of the CDR3 is TGTGCCAGCAGCCAAATGGAGCAGACCCAGTACTTC.